This TCR beta chain comes out of a study of response to subunit inactivated influenza vaccine. General study points: T cells newly recruited by each seasonal influenza vaccination are few, the authors suggested.

The germline gives CDR1 SGHKS, CDR2 YYEKEE (reference sequence). This CDR3 is 15 amino acids long. With V trimmed by 4 bases and J by 5 bases, 5 bases remained unmatched. This clonotype has more than one count but fewer than ten. No antigen is known for it. One entry per CDR3 protein, called by TCRdb with MiXCR from the RT-PCR reads. This table has fewer than 700,000 distinct CDR3 sequences, 13% appearing once. The chain couples TRBV5-5 to TRBJ2-1, with 11 bases lining up with TRBD2. This TCR was recovered from a man aged 50-60 years who received an inactivated influenza vaccine. The source was PBMCs from blood, collected about 40 days after vaccination. CDR3 in amino acids: CASSLTSGNHNEQFF. The CDR3 nucleotides are TGTGCCAGCAGCCTGACTAGCGGGAACCACAATGAGCAGTTCTTC.